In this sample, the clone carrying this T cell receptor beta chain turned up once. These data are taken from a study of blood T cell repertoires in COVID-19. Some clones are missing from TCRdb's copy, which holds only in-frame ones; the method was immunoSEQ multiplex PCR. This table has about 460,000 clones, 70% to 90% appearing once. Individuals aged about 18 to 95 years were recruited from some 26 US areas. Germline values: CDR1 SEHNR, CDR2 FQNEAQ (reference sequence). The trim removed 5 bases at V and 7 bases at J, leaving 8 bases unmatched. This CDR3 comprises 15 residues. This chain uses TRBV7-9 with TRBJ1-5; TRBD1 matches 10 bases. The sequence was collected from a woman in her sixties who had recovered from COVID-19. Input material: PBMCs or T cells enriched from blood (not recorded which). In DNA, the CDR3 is TGTGCCAGCAGCATTGGACAGGGGGGAGAGCAGCCCCAGCATTTT. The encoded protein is CASSIGQGGEQPQHF.